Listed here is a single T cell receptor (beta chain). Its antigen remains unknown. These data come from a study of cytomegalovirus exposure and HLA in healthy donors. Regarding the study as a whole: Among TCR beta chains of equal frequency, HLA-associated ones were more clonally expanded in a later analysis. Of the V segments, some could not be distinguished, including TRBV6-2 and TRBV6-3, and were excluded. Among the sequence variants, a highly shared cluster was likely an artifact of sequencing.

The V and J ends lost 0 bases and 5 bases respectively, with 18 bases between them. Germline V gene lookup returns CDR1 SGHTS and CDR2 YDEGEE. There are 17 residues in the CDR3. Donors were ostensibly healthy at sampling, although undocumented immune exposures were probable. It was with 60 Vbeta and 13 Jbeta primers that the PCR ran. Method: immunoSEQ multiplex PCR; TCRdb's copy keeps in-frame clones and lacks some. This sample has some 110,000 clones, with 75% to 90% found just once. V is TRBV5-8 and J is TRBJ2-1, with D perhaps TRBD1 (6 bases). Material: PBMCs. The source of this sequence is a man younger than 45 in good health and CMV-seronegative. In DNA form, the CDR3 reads TGTGCCAGCAGCTTGGTTCTAGGGGGTACCGGGAACAATGAGCAGTTCTTC. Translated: CASSLVLGGTGNNEQFF.